These 4 T cell receptor beta chains share one sample of origin, sequenced in a study of shared clonotypes between healthy human individuals. Using immunoSEQ multiplex PCR, the repertoire was profiled, and TCRdb retains in-frame clones only, with some absent. The table lists under 80,000 clones, over 55% of them singletons. Sequenced sample: memory CD8+ T cells sorted from blood. Documented subset: CD45RO+ cells pooled with CCR7-negative TemRA cells. The receptors shown here come from a man younger than 40 in good health.

The chain combines TRBV7-6 with TRBJ2-2; D might be TRBD1 (6 bases). The CDR3 spans 15 residues. CDR1 is SGHVS, CDR2 FNYEAQ, per germline. V was cut by 5 bases and J by 0 bases, with 10 bases left in between. The CDR3 nucleotides read TGTGCCAGCAGCACCGGGACACCGAACACCGGGGAGCTGTTTTTT. It is translated as CASSTGTPNTGELFF. The entire variable domain, with the rest obtained from reference TRBV7-6 and TRBJ2-2, is as follows: GAGVSQSPRYKVTKRGQDVALRCDPISGHVSLYWYRQALGQGPEFLTYFNYEAQQDKSGLPNDRFSAERPEGSISTLTIQRTEQRDSAMYRCASSTGTPNTGELFFGEGSRLTVL.

The V and J genes are TRBV30 and TRBJ2-7; D remains unclear. Germline CDR1 reads GTSNPN; CDR2 reads SVGIG (reference sequence). This CDR3 region has 13 residues. Trimming removed 2 bases at V and 4 bases at J, with 12 bases between. CDR3 sequence: CAWSIGGGYEQYF. As DNA, the CDR3 is TGTGCCTGGAGTATAGGTGGCGGTTACGAGCAGTACTTC.

This sequence joins TRBV15 and TRBJ2-6; 9 nucleotides match TRBD2. The CDR3 contains 22 residues. From germline, CDR1 is LNHNV and CDR2 YYDKDF (reference sequence). V shed 0 bases and J 0 bases; nucleotides not matched to a gene: 15. The CDR3 sequence: CATSRELGVLPSGTSGANVLTF. In DNA form, the CDR3 reads TGTGCCACCAGCAGAGAATTGGGGGTTCTCCCTAGCGGGACCTCTGGGGCCAACGTCCTGACTTTC.

The genes are TRBV7-9 and TRBJ2-3; perhaps D is TRBD1 or TRBD2 (5 bases each). V dropped 1 base and J dropped 1 base, with 15 bases sitting between them. Germline CDR1 and CDR2: SEHNR and FQNEAQ (reference sequence). The CDR3 is 17 amino acids. The CDR3 DNA follows: TGTGCCAGCAGCTTAGAAGGGACCTCGGGTGGCACAGATACGCAGTATTTT. Its protein product is CASSLEGTSGGTDTQYF.